One and the same sample provided the 32 T cell receptor beta chains below, sequenced in a study of T cell responses to AZD1222 COVID-19 vaccine. Sequencing was performed with immunoSEQ multiplex PCR; in TCRdb, only in-frame clones are kept and a portion is missing. There are around 120,000 clones in the sample; about 79% occur only once, and about 25% lies in the top ten. The sequencing used peripheral blood, collected 28 days after the second AZD1222 dose. These receptors originate from an adult who received the AZD1222 COVID-19 vaccine.

There are many counts of this clone. The genes are TRBV21-1 and TRBJ1-2. TRBV21-1 is given as a pseudogene. The CDR3 loop spans 16 amino acids. This chain's CDR3 is CASSKERRGLNYGYTF. In nucleotides, the CDR3 is TGTGCCAGCAGCAAAGAAAGGAGAGGGCTCAACTATGGCTACACCTTC.

CDR3 in amino acids: CASSSSFIAETPTDTQYF. Here the CDR3 DNA reads TGTGCCAGCTCATCATCCTTTATCGCGGAAACCCCCACAGATACGCAGTATTTT. The V gene is TRBV18, the J gene TRBJ2-3; D is undetermined. The CDR3 has 18 amino acids. Per the germline V gene, CDR1 is KGHSH and CDR2 is LQKENI. Trimming took off 5 bases at V and 2 bases at J, with 23 bases between the two ends.

V and J are TRBV5-1 and TRBJ2-4, with TRBD2 matching over 8 bases. CDR1 is SGHRS, CDR2 YFSETQ, per germline. The V and J ends lost 4 bases and 1 base, in that order; junction bases with no gene match: 10. This CDR3 is 17 amino acids long. The DNA for the CDR3 is TGCGCCAGCAGCCTGGGGTTGGTAGCGGGGGCCAAAAACATTCAGTACTTC. It encodes CASSLGLVAGAKNIQYF.

The chain employs TRBV18 and TRBJ2-3; perhaps TRBD1 as D (5 bases). CDR1 KGHSH and CDR2 LQKENI come from the germline V gene. V lost 1 base to trimming and J lost 6 bases, with 11 bases between them. The CDR3 loop spans 14 amino acids. DNA of the CDR3: TGTGCCAGCTCACCACAGACAGTCGCGGATACGCAGTATTTT. It yields the protein CASSPQTVADTQYF.

This clone was observed a few times. This rearrangement joins TRBV9 to TRBJ2-1, with 9 bases that match TRBD1. V was pared by 4 bases and J by 3 bases, with 11 bases of the junction left unmatched. CDR3 length: 17 residues. In germline, CDR1 is SGDLS, CDR2 YYNGEE. The CDR3, as DNA: TGTGCCAGCAGCTTCTCTCCAGACAGGGGGATCTACAATGAGCAGTTCTTC. Translated, it gives CASSFSPDRGIYNEQFF.

In its sample, this clone was seen once. This chain uses TRBV29-1 with TRBJ2-2, with TRBD2 identical over 8 bases. This CDR3 is built from 17 residues. Germline CDR1 is SQVTM and CDR2 is ANQGSEA. V dropped 3 bases and J dropped 5; count of bases not matched to a gene: 14. The CDR3 bases are TGCAGCGTTGACCGGGGGGGTCCTACTAAGTCGACCGGGGAGCTGTTTTTT. This encodes CSVDRGGPTKSTGELFF.

The rearrangement joins TRBV7-2 to TRBJ2-7; TRBD1 aligns across 7 bases. The CDR3 length is 15 residues. CDR1 is SGHTA, CDR2 FQGNSA, per germline. V lost 5 bases to trimming and J lost 1 base; unmatched junction nucleotides: 8. CDR3 sequence (DNA): TGTGCCAGCAGCCAACTGAGGGGGCCTTCCTACGAGCAGTACTTC. This translates into CASSQLRGPSYEQYF.

This chain joins TRBV29-1 and TRBJ1-1; D is unresolved. The CDR3 spans 14 residues. Germline lookup yields CDR1 SQVTM and CDR2 ANQGSEA. The V end was cut by 5 bases, the J end by 1 base, with 14 bases between. In DNA form, the CDR3 reads TGCAGCGTTTCATCAGCCACGGGGAACACTGAAGCTTTCTTT. It codes for CSVSSATGNTEAFF.

The CDR3 DNA reads TGTGCCATCAGTGAGGCGGGGAATCAGCCCCAGCATTTT. Translating it yields CAISEAGNQPQHF. This chain links TRBV10-3 with TRBJ1-5; the D is unclear. CDR3 length: 13 amino acids. CDR1 ENHRY and CDR2 SYGVKD come from the germline V gene. Trimming pared 2 bases from V and 4 bases from J, leaving 6 bases between.

The chain recombines TRBV12-3 or TRBV12-4 with TRBJ1-1, with 9 bases aligning to TRBD1. The junction had 6 bases not matched to a gene; V was cut back by 5 bases and J by 8 bases. The CDR3 has 13 residues. CDR3 region: CASSREQGAEAFF. CDR3 nucleotide sequence: TGTGCCAGCAGTCGGGAACAGGGGGCGGAAGCTTTCTTT.

This clone was seen more than once but under ten times. The genes are TRBV28 and TRBJ1-5, with a possible D match to TRBD1 (5 bases). Trimming took off 6 bases at V and 0 bases at J, with 9 bases between the two ends. The CDR3 is 14 residues long. Per the germline V gene, CDR1 is MDHEN and CDR2 is SYDVKM. In DNA form, the CDR3 reads TGTGCCAGCAGGGGGCTCTATAGCAATCAGCCCCAGCATTTT. It yields the protein CASRGLYSNQPQHF.

The chain joins TRBV7-9 to TRBJ1-1; 7 bases map to TRBD1. CDR3 length: 13 residues. Germline assignment: CDR1 SEHNR and CDR2 FQNEAQ (reference sequence). Trimming removed 1 base from V and 10 bases from J; junction bases left unmatched: 6. The CDR3 loop reads CASSLEEGAVAFF. The CDR3 DNA is TGTGCCAGCAGCTTAGAGGAGGGGGCGGTAGCTTTCTTT.

The genes are TRBV5-1 and TRBJ2-5; the D gene is possibly TRBD2 (6 bases). The V end was cut by 4 bases, the J end by 5 bases, with 12 bases between. Germline CDR1 reads SGHRS; CDR2 reads YFSETQ. The CDR3 runs 13 residues. CDR3 protein: CASSAGGGETQYF. Here the CDR3 DNA reads TGCGCCAGCAGCGCCGGTGGGGGGGAGACCCAGTACTTC. The full variable domain, completed using reference TRBV5-1 and TRBJ2-5, is KAGVTQTPRYLIKTRGQQVTLSCSPISGHRSVSWYQQTPGQGLQFLFEYFSETQRNKGNFPGRFSGRQFSNSRSEMNVSTLELGDSALYLCASSAGGGETQYFGPGTRLLVL.

The J gene is TRBJ2-7, the V gene TRBV5-4; either TRBD1 or TRBD2 may fit D (6 bases each). The CDR3 contains 14 residues. V was clipped by 2 bases and J by 5 bases, with 14 bases between them. Per germline, CDR1 SGHNT and CDR2 YYREEE (reference sequence). The CDR3 sequence is CASSFRGGSHEQYF. CDR3 coding DNA: TGTGCCAGCAGCTTCAGAGGGGGGAGCCACGAGCAGTACTTC.

V gene TRBV30 combines with J gene TRBJ1-5, with 8 bases matching TRBD1. The CDR3 runs to 14 residues. V was clipped by 2 bases and J by 2 bases; unmatched bases: 2. The germline CDR1 and CDR2 sequences are GTSNPN and SVGIG (reference sequence). CDR3 region: CAWSKQGGNQPQHF. CDR3 nucleotides: TGTGCCTGGAGTAAACAGGGGGGCAATCAGCCCCAGCATTTT.

The J gene is TRBJ1-1, the V gene TRBV3-1 (or the pseudogene TRBV3-2); D is undetermined. Trimming shortened V by 1 base and J by 6 bases, and 6 bases separated the two germline ends. The germline CDR1 and CDR2 sequences are LGHDT and YNNKEL (reference sequence). This CDR3 is built from 12 residues. The CDR3, as DNA: TGTGCCAGCAGCCAAGTCGGAGCTGAAGCTTTCTTT. Amino acid sequence: CASSQVGAEAFF.

On this clone itself: One end of the junction does not line up with germline, which may come from a read error. The V gene is TRBV5-6, the J gene TRBJ2-7, with D tentatively TRBD1 or TRBD2 (5 bases each). The CDR3 sequence is 11 residues long. Germline V lookup: CDR1 SGHDT, CDR2 YYEEEE. CDR3 sequence: CASSFISGLDF. The CDR3 region has the DNA TGTGCCAGCAGCTTCATTTCGGGGCTTGACTTC.

CDR3 loop: CASSRGLAGVEGYEQYF. In DNA, the CDR3 is TGTGCCAGCAGCCGGGGACTAGCGGGGGTGGAGGGCTACGAGCAGTACTTC. The rearrangement links TRBV7-6 to TRBJ2-7; 14 bases fit TRBD2. This CDR3 is 17 amino acids long. Germline V gives CDR1 SGHVS, CDR2 FNYEAQ. The ends lost 5 bases at V and 3 bases at J; junction bases unmatched: 9.

The sample holds one count of this clone. The chain combines TRBV6-5 with TRBJ1-2; TRBD1 matches at 8 bases. This CDR3 is 13 amino acids long. The germline gives CDR1 MNHEY, CDR2 SVGAGI. The J segment lost 6 bases and the V segment lost 7 bases, leaving 7 bases of the junction unmatched. CDR3: CASTLDRVHGYTF. In DNA form, the CDR3 reads TGTGCCAGCACCTTGGACAGGGTCCATGGCTACACCTTC.

The CDR3 nucleotides are TGTGCCAGCAGCTCCGCGGGGCCAGAAACTAACTATGGCTACACCTTC. Translated: CASSSAGPETNYGYTF. The chain joins TRBV11-1 to TRBJ1-2, with D perhaps matching TRBD1 (5 bases). The germline CDR1 and CDR2 sequences are SGHAT and FQDESV (reference sequence). The germline V and J ends were trimmed by 4 bases and 0 bases, with 15 bases remaining between them. CDR3 length: 16 residues. Together with reference TRBV11-1 and TRBJ1-2, the CDR3 gives the full variable domain: EAEVAQSPRYKITEKSQAVAFWCDPISGHATLYWYRQILGQGPELLVQFQDESVVDDSQLPKDRFSAERLKGVDSTLKIQPAELGDSAMYLCASSSAGPETNYGYTFGSGTRLTVV.

The chain carries TRBV10-3 and TRBJ2-7; the match to TRBD1 covers 7 bases. In germline, CDR1 is ENHRY, CDR2 SYGVKD. With V trimmed by 5 bases and J by 2 bases, 3 bases remained unmatched. There are 13 residues in the CDR3. The DNA for the CDR3 is TGTGCCATCAGTTCCGGGACAGCCTACGAGCAGTACTTC. This gives the protein CAISSGTAYEQYF.

The chain couples TRBV5-1 to TRBJ1-2; perhaps TRBD1 as D (6 bases). V was pared by 0 bases and J by 5 bases, with 8 bases between. This CDR3 comprises 13 residues. Looked up from germline, CDR1 is SGHRS and CDR2 is YFSETQ. The CDR3 sequence is CASSLGQDYGYTF. CDR3 sequence (DNA): TGCGCCAGCAGCTTGGGACAGGATTATGGCTACACCTTC.

This chain connects TRBV10-1 to TRBJ2-7; 7 nucleotides agree with TRBD1. Trimming removed 0 bases from V and 12 bases from J; junction bases left unmatched: 8. CDR3 length: 13 amino acids. CDR1 is WNHNN, CDR2 SYGVQD, per germline (reference sequence). The CDR3, as DNA: TGCGCCAGCAGTGAGTCGACAGGGCAGATTAGGTACTTC. Its translation is CASSESTGQIRYF.

The table lists this clone with a count of one. The chain carries TRBV3-1 (or the pseudogene TRBV3-2) and TRBJ1-6; D ambiguous. Germline lookup yields CDR1 LGHDT and CDR2 YNNKEL (reference sequence). Trimming shortened V by 1 base and J by 15 bases, and 7 bases separated the two germline ends. The CDR3 is 11 amino acids. The CDR3 loop reads CASSQGDLLHF. CDR3 DNA sequence: TGTGCCAGCAGCCAAGGAGATCTCCTCCACTTT.

This clone has just a few counts. The V and J genes are TRBV6-2 or TRBV6-3 and TRBJ2-5; unclear D gene. The CDR3 spans 12 residues. The germline V and J ends were trimmed by 4 bases and 5 bases, with 8 bases remaining between them. In germline, CDR1 is MNHEY, CDR2 SVGEGT. CDR3 DNA sequence: TGTGCCAGCAGTTTCAGTGGGGAGACCCAGTACTTC. It is translated as CASSFSGETQYF.

The chain couples TRBV4-3 to TRBJ2-6, with D possibly being TRBD1 or TRBD2 (5 bases each). The CDR3 sequence is 16 residues long. Germline V gene lookup returns CDR1 LGHNA and CDR2 YSLEER. With 1 base removed from V and 0 bases from J, the gap between germline ends came to 7 bases. In DNA form, the CDR3 reads TGCGCCAGCAGCCAAGTTGGGGGCTCTGGGGCCAACGTCCTGACTTTC. It encodes CASSQVGGSGANVLTF.

CDR3 DNA: TGCAGTGCCGATAGGGTGACCCAGTACTTC. Residues: CSADRVTQYF. The chain combines TRBV20-1 with TRBJ2-5; unclear D gene. Per germline, CDR1 DFQATT and CDR2 SNEGSKA (reference sequence). The CDR3 is 10 residues long. The germline V and J ends were trimmed by 6 bases and 7 bases, with 9 bases remaining between them.

The chain is built from TRBV7-2 and TRBJ1-2; D is undetermined. The CDR3 spans 15 residues. The V end was cut by 0 bases, the J end by 8 bases, with 16 bases between. Per germline, CDR1 SGHTA and CDR2 FQGNSA. The CDR3 spells CASSLARAGRGGYTF. CDR3 in DNA: TGTGCCAGCAGCTTAGCTAGGGCAGGAAGAGGCGGCTACACCTTC.

The V gene is TRBV7-9, the J gene TRBJ1-5, with TRBD1 matching 7 bases. J was trimmed by 5 bases and V by 4 bases; bases with no gene match: 8. Germline loops: CDR1 SEHNR, CDR2 FQNEAQ (reference sequence). The length of the CDR3 is 15 residues. CDR3 region: CASSSWDSNDQPQHF. CDR3 nucleotides: TGTGCCAGCAGCTCCTGGGACAGTAATGATCAGCCCCAGCATTTT.

This chain connects TRBV7-2 to TRBJ1-2; TRBD1 is a possible D gene (6 bases). Trimming left V 10 bases short and J 8 bases short, with 23 bases between. Germline V gene sequence: CDR1 SGHTA, CDR2 FQGNSA. The length of the CDR3 is 14 residues. The CDR3 coding sequence is TGTGCCACCGTTAGGGGGGAAATCCTAACGGGCTACACCTTC. Translation: CATVRGEILTGYTF.

The rearrangement uses TRBV5-1 and TRBJ2-2; 8 nucleotides line up with TRBD1. The V and J ends lost 4 bases and 5 bases, in that order; junction bases with no gene match: 7. CDR1 is SGHRS and CDR2 is YFSETQ in the germline V gene. The CDR3 extends over 15 amino acids. CDR3 bases: TGCGCCAGCAGCCCGCAGGGGGCGAGGACCGGGGAGCTGTTTTTT. Residues: CASSPQGARTGELFF.

The J gene is TRBJ1-2, the V gene TRBV6-5; D gene ambiguous. This CDR3 has 13 amino acids. Trimming shortened V by 1 base and J by 8 bases, and 11 bases separated the two germline ends. The V gene's germline CDR1 is MNHEY and CDR2 SVGAGI. DNA of the CDR3: TGTGCCAGCAGTTACTTGGGTTCTGGAGGCTACACCTTC. This translates into CASSYLGSGGYTF.